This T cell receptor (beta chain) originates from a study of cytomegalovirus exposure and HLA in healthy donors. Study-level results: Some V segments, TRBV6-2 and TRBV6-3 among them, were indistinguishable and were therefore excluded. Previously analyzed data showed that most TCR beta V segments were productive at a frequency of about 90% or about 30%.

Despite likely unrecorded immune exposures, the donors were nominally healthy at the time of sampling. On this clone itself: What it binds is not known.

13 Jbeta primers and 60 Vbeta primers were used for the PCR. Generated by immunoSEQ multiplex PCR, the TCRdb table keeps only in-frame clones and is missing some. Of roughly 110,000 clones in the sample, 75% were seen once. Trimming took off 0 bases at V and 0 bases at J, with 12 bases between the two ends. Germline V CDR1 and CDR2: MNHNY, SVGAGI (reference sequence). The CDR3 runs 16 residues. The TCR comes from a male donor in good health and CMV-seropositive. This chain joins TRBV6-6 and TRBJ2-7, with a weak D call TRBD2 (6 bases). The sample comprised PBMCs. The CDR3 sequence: CASSYSRMEGSYEQYF. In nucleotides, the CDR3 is TGTGCCAGCAGTTACTCGAGGATGGAGGGCTCCTACGAGCAGTACTTC.